Listed below are T cell receptor beta chains from one sample, sequenced in a study of PD-L1 blockade in urothelial cancer. Here immunoSEQ multiplex PCR was the method, and the copy in TCRdb shows in-frame clones only, minus some. The profile shows more than 60,000 clones, 88% of them singletons. Specimen: PBMCs, collected around atezolizumab (anti-PD-L1) treatment. The receptors come from a man aged 55 to 70 with urothelial cancer. Both conserved end residues are part of each CDR3. The D gene is left open where the match is weak. Part of the rows lack a size; the others show once, few, many or a class for expanded clones.

V gene	J gene	clone size	D gene	CDR3 DNA	CDR3 protein
TRBV7-6	TRBJ2-7	NA	NA	TGTGCCAGCAGCTTAGCGCAGGCCTCCTCCTACGAGCAGTACTTC	CASSLAQASSYEQYF
TRBV7-6	TRBJ2-7	NA	TRBD2	TGTGCCAGCAGCTACTCTAGCGGGGCTATCTACGAGCAGTACTTC	CASSYSSGAIYEQYF
TRBV7-9	TRBJ2-7	NA	NA	TGTGCCAGCAGCCCTGGGGGGAACTACGAGCAGTACTTC	CASSPGGNYEQYF
TRBV6-1	TRBJ2-2	NA	TRBD1	TGTGCCAGCAGTGCGGGGACAGTTCCCACCGGGGAGCTGTTTTTT	CASSAGTVPTGELFF
TRBV30	TRBJ1-1	NA	NA	TGTGCCTGGAGTGTACTAACAGGTCTAGGAGCTTTCTTT	CAWSVLTGLGAFF
TRBV11-2	TRBJ2-1	NA	TRBD2	TGTGCCAGCAGCTTAGCTAGGCGGGGGGCATTCTACAATGAGCAGTTCTTC	CASSLARRGAFYNEQFF
TRBV28	TRBJ2-7	NA	TRBD2	TGTGCCAGCAGTCTACTAGCGGGATCGGGAGAGCAGTACTTC	CASSLLAGSGEQYF
TRBV30	TRBJ2-1	few	TRBD2	TGTGCCTGGAGTCCGCGGGGGTCGTATGAGCAGTTCTTC	CAWSPRGSYEQFF
TRBV19	TRBJ1-5	NA	NA	TGTGCCAGTAGTAGGGGACTGCGAGGAGAAAATCAGCCCCAGCATTTT	CASSRGLRGENQPQHF
TRBV19	TRBJ1-1	few	TRBD1	TGTGCCAGTAGTTCTCCAGGGGGCAGGGCGACGAACACTGAAGCTTTCTTT	CASSSPGGRATNTEAFF
TRBV28	TRBJ2-1	NA	TRBD2	TGTGCCAGCAGCTCCCCAGGGACTAGTTTCAATGAGCAGTTCTTC	CASSSPGTSFNEQFF
TRBV6-5	TRBJ1-1	NA	TRBD1	TGTGCCAGCAACGCTGGCAGGGGGCCGGTAACTGAAGCTTTCTTT	CASNAGRGPVTEAFF
TRBV9	TRBJ1-4	NA	TRBD1	TGTGCCAGCAGCGTAGCCGGGACAGAATATGAAAAACTGTTTTTT	CASSVAGTEYEKLFF
TRBV4-1	TRBJ2-5	NA	TRBD1	TGCGCCAGCAGCCAAGGGGACAGGTGGGAGACCCAGTACTTC	CASSQGDRWETQYF
TRBV28	TRBJ2-1	NA	NA	TGTGCCAGCACCTTGACAGAAAATGAGCAGTTCTTC	CASTLTENEQFF
TRBV19	TRBJ1-6	NA	NA	TGTGCCAGTAGCCCAAATAATTCACCCCTCCACTTT	CASSPNNSPLHF
TRBV6-5	TRBJ1-2	NA	NA	TGTGCCAGCAGTACGAGGGACTATGGCTACACCTTC	CASSTRDYGYTF
TRBV7-2	TRBJ1-2	NA	NA	TGTGCCAGCAGCTTAAACAGGGCGGGTGGCTACACCTTC	CASSLNRAGGYTF
TRBV7-9	TRBJ2-3	NA	NA	TGTGCCAGCAGCCCGCGTGAGACAGATACGCAGTATTTT	CASSPRETDTQYF